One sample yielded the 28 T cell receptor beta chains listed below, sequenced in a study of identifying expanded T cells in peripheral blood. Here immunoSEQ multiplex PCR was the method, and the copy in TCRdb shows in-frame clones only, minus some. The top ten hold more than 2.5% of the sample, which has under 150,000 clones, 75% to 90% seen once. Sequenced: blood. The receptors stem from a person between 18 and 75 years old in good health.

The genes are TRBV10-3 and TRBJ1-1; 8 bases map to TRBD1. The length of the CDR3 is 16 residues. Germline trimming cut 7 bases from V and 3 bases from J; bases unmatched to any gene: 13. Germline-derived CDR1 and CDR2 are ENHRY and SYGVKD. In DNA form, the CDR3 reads TGTGCCATCAACGACCGCGCGAGACAGGGGTACACTGAAGCTTTCTTT. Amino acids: CAINDRARQGYTEAFF.

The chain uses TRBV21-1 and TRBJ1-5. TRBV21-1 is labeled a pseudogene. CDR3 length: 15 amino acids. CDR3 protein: CASSKTVVVNQPQHF. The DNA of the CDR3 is TGTGCCAGCAGCAAAACCGTCGTGGTTAATCAGCCCCAGCATTTT.

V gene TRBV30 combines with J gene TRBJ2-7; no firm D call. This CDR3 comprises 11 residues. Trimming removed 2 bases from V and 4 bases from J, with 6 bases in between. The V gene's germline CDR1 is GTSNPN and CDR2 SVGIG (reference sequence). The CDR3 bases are TGTGCCTGGAGTAAACAGTACGAGCAGTACTTC. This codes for CAWSKQYEQYF.

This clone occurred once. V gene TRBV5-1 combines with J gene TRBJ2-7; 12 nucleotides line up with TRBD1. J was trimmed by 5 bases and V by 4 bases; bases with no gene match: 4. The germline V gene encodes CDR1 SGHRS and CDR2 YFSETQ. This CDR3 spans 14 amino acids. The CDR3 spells CASSRDRGPHEQYF. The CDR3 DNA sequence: TGCGCCAGCAGCCGGGACAGGGGGCCCCACGAGCAGTACTTC.

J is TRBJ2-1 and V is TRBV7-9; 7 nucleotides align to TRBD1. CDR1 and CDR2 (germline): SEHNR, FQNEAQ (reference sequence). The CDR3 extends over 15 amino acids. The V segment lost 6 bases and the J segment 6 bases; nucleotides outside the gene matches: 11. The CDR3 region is CASSLKTGSANEQFF. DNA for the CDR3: TGTGCCAGCAGTCTCAAGACAGGGTCGGCCAATGAGCAGTTCTTC. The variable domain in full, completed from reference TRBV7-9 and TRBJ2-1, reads DTGVSQNPRHKITKRGQNVTFRCDPISEHNRLYWYRQTLGQGPEFLTYFQNEAQLEKSRLLSDRFSAERPKGSFSTLEIQRTEQGDSAMYLCASSLKTGSANEQFFGPGTRLTVL.

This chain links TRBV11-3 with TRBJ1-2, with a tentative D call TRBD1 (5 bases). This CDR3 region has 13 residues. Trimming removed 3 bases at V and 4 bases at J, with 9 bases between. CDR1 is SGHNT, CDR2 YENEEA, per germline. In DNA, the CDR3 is TGTGCCAGCAGCTTTAGGGGAAGCTATGGCTACACCTTC. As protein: CASSFRGSYGYTF. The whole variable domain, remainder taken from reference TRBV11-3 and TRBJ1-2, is EAGVVQSPRYKIIEKKQPVAFWCNPISGHNTLYWYLQNLGQGPELLIRYENEEAVDDSQLPKDRFSAERLKGVDSTLKIQPAELGDSAVYLCASSFRGSYGYTFGSGTRLTVV.

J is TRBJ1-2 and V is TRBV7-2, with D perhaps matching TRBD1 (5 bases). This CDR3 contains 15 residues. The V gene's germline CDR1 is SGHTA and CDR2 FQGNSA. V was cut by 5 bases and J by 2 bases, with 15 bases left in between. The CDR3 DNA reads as TGTGCCAGCAGCCCCCCTGCGAGGGGCAACTATGGCTACACCTTC. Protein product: CASSPPARGNYGYTF.

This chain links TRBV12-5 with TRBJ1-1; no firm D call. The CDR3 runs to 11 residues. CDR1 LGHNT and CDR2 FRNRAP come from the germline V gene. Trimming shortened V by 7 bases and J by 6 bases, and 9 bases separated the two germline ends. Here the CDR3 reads CASVNGAEAFF. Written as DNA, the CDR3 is TGTGCTAGTGTGAACGGGGCTGAAGCTTTCTTT.

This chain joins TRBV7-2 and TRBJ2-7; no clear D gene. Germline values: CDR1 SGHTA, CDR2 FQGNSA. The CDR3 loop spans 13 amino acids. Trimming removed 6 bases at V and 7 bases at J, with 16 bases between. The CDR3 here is CASSMDALREQYF. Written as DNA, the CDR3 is TGTGCCAGCAGTATGGACGCCTTACGGGAGCAGTACTTC.

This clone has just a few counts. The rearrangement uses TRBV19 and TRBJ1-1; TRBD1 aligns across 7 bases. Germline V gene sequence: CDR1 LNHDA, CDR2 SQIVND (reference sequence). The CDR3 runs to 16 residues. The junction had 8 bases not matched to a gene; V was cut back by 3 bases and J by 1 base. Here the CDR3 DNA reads TGTGCCAGTAGTATCTCACAGGGGAATTGGAACACTGAAGCTTTCTTT. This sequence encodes CASSISQGNWNTEAFF. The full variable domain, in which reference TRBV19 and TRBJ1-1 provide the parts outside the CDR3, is DGGITQSPKYLFRKEGQNVTLSCEQNLNHDAMYWYRQDPGQGLRLIYYSQIVNDFQKGDIAEGYSVSREKKESFPLTVTSAQKNPTAFYLCASSISQGNWNTEAFFGQGTRLTVV.

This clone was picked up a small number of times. This chain's CDR3 is CASSLGGDGYTF. In DNA, the CDR3 is TGTGCCAGCAGCTTAGGCGGGGATGGCTACACCTTC. The J gene is TRBJ1-2, the V gene TRBV7-9; no reliable D call. The CDR3 has 12 amino acids. The germline V gene has CDR1 SEHNR and CDR2 FQNEAQ (reference sequence). The germline V and J ends were trimmed by 1 base and 6 bases, with 6 bases remaining between them.

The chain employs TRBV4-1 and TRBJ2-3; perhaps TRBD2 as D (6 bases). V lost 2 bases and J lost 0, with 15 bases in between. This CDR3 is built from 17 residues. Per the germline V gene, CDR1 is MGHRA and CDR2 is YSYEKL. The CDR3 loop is CASSQRTGGESTDTQYF. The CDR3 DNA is TGCGCCAGCAGCCAACGAACCGGGGGTGAGAGCACAGATACGCAGTATTTT.

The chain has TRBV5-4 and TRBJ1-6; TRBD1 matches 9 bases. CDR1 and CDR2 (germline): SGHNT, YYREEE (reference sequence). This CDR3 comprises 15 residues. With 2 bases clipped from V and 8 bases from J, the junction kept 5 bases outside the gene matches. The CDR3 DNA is TGTGCCAGCAGCTTAGGGACAGGGAGGGATTCACCCCTCCACTTT. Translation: CASSLGTGRDSPLHF.

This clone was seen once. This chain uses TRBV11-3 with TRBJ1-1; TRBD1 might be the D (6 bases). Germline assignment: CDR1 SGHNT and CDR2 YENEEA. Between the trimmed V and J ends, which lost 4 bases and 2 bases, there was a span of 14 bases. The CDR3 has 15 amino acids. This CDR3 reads CASSSSLQGNTEAFF. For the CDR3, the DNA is TGTGCCAGCAGCTCTTCACTACAGGGAAACACTGAAGCTTTCTTT.

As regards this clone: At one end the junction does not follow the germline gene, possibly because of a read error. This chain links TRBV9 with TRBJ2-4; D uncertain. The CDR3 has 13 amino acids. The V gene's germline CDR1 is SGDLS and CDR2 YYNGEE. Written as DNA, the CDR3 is TGTGCCAGCAGCGTAGATAACCGAGGCCTGCCCGACTTC. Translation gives CASSVDNRGLPDF.

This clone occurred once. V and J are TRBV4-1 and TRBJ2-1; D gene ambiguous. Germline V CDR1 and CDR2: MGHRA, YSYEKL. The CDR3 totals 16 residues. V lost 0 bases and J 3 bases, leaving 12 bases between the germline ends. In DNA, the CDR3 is TGCGCCAGCAGCCAAGATATCCGAGCCTACTACAATGAGCAGTTCTTC. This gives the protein CASSQDIRAYYNEQFF.

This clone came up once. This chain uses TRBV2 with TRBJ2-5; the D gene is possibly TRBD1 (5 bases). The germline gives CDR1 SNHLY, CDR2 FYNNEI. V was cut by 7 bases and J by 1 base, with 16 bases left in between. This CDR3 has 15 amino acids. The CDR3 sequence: CASIRQHIRQETQYF. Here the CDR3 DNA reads TGTGCCAGCATCCGACAGCATATACGCCAAGAGACCCAGTACTTC.

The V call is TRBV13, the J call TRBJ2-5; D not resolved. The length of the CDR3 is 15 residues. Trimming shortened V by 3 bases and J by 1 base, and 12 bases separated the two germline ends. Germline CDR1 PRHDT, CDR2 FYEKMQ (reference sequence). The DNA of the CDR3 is TGTGCCAGCAGCTTCTTCCCTCCATCCCAAGAGACCCAGTACTTC. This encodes CASSFFPPSQETQYF. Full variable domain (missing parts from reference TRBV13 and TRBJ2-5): AAGVIQSPRHLIKEKRETATLKCYPIPRHDTVYWYQQGPGQDPQFLISFYEKMQSDKGSIPDRFSAQQFSDYHSELNMSSLELGDSALYFCASSFFPPSQETQYFGPGTRLLVL.

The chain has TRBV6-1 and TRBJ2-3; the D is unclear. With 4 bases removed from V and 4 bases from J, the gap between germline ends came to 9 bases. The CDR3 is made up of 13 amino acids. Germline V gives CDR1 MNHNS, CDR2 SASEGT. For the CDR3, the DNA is TGTGCCAGCAGTGGTAGATCGGCAGATACGCAGTATTTT. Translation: CASSGRSADTQYF.

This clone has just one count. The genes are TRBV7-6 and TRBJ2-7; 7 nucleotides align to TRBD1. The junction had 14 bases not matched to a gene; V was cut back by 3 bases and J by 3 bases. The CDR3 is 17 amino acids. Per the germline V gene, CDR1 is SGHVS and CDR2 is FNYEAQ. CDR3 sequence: CASSFPPRTGLGYEQYF. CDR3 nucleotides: TGTGCCAGCAGCTTTCCCCCACGGACAGGTTTAGGCTACGAGCAGTACTTC.

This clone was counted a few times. This CDR3 is CASSDSANQPQHF. The CDR3 coding sequence is TGCGCCAGCAGTGATTCCGCCAATCAGCCCCAGCATTTT. The rearrangement uses TRBV10-1 and TRBJ1-5; no definite D call. CDR1 and CDR2 (germline): WNHNN, SYGVQD (reference sequence). The CDR3 runs 13 residues. Trimming took off 3 bases at V and 3 bases at J, with 6 bases between the two ends.

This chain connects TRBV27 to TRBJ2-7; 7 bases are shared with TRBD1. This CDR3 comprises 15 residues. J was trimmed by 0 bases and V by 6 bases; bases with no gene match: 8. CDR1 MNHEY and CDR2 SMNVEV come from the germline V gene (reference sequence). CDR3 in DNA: TGTGCCAGCAGGAAGGGACAGACCGGCTCCTACGAGCAGTACTTC. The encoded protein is CASRKGQTGSYEQYF.

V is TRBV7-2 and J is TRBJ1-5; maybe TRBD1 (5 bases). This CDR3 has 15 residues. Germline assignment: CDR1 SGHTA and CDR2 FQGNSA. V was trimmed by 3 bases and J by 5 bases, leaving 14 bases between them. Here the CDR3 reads CASSLGEGRYQPQHF. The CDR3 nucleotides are TGTGCCAGCAGCTTGGGGGAGGGGCGATATCAGCCCCAGCATTTT.

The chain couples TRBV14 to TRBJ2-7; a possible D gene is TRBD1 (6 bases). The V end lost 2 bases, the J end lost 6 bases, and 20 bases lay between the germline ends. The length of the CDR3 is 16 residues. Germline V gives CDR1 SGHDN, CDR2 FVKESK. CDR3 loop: CASSQSQGLVKVEQYF. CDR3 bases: TGTGCCAGCAGCCAAAGCCAGGGGTTAGTCAAGGTCGAGCAGTACTTC. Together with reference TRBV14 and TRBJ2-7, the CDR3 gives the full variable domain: EAGVTQFPSHSVIEKGQTVTLRCDPISGHDNLYWYRRVMGKEIKFLLHFVKESKQDESGMPNNRFLAERTGGTYSTLKVQPAELEDSGVYFCASSQSQGLVKVEQYFGPGTRLTVT.

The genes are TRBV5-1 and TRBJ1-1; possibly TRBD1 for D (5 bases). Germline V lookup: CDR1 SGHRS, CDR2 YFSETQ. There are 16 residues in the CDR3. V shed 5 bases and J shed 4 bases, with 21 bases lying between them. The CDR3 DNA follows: TGCGCCAGCAGAGCCTATCCGGGAGGGGCAGGCACTGAAGCTTTCTTT. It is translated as CASRAYPGGAGTEAFF.

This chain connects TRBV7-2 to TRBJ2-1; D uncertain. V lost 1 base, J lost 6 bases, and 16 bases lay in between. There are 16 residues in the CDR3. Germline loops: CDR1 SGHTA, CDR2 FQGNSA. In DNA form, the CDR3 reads TGTGCCAGCAGCTTAGGGTCCCTAAGAAGAGGCAATGAGCAGTTCTTC. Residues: CASSLGSLRRGNEQFF.

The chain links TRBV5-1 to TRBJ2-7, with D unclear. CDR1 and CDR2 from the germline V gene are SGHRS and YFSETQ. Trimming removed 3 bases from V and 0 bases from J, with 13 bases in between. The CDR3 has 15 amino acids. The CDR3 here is CASSYFSVSSYEQYF. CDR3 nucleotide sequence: TGCGCCAGCAGCTATTTCAGTGTAAGCTCCTACGAGCAGTACTTC. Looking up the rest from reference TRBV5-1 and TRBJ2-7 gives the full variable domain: KAGVTQTPRYLIKTRGQQVTLSCSPISGHRSVSWYQQTPGQGLQFLFEYFSETQRNKGNFPGRFSGRQFSNSRSEMNVSTLELGDSALYLCASSYFSVSSYEQYFGPGTRLTVT.

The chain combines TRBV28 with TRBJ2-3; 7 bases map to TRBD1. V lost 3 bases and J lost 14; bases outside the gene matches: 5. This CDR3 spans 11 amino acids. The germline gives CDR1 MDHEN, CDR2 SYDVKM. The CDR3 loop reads CASSFGTASYF. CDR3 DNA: TGTGCCAGCAGTTTCGGGACAGCTTCGTATTTT.